This T cell receptor (beta chain) was sequenced in a study of cytomegalovirus exposure and HLA in healthy donors. Study conclusions and caveats: In a later analysis, CMV-associated beta chains were mostly HLA-associated, it appeared. TCR beta chains numbering 150 to 200 were designated cytomegalovirus-associated. What a later analysis reportedly showed was that an Asian-associated ancestry cluster had fewer N-insertions than the roughly 670-donor mean.

V was pared by 3 bases and J by 0 bases, with 30 bases between. The germline CDR1 and CDR2 sequences are LNHNV and YYDKDF (reference sequence). There are 22 residues in the CDR3. As regards this clone: As yet, its antigen is unknown.

At the time of sampling, donors were nominally healthy, though unrecorded immune exposures were likely. PCR employed 60 Vbeta and 13 Jbeta primers. The protocol was immunoSEQ multiplex PCR, while the TCRdb copy is restricted to in-frame clones and leaves out a portion. The sample contains approximately 110,000 clones, 15% of which appear only once. V is TRBV15 and J is TRBJ2-1, with D possibly being TRBD1 (5 bases). Source material: PBMCs. This receptor was identified in a young woman in good health and CMV-seronegative. As DNA, the CDR3 is TGTGCCACCAGCAGTCCAAAGGGGATTTCTCTTCAAACCCATAGCTCCTACAATGAGCAGTTCTTC. Translated, it gives CATSSPKGISLQTHSSYNEQFF.